This TCR beta chain emerged from a study of shared clonotypes between healthy human individuals. The study, taken as a whole, reports: The study drew on few donors, limiting represented genetic and exposure-history diversity. The researchers took only blood, and tissue repertoires probably look different.

Assay execution proceeded at the deep level. Ten immunoSEQ deep assay plates held the unsorted PBMC DNA. Here immunoSEQ multiplex PCR was the method, and the copy in TCRdb shows in-frame clones only, minus some. The sample consists of roughly 500,000 clones, about 78% of them appearing once. For this clone: Its antigen is unidentified.

The TCR originated in a woman aged 35 to 49 in good health. Some clones in this sample may be carry-over from other donors' samples. The sequencing sample was made of PBMCs.

The CDR3 DNA sequence: TGTGCCAGTACTGGCGGTTTTAGCACAGATACGCAGTATTTT. As protein: CASTGGFSTDTQYF. V and J are TRBV19 and TRBJ2-3, with no clear D. Germline values: CDR1 LNHDA, CDR2 SQIVND (reference sequence). With 7 bases removed from V and 0 bases from J, the gap between germline ends came to 11 bases. The CDR3 totals 14 residues.